Listed below are T cell receptor beta chains from one sample, sequenced in a study of blood T cell repertoires in COVID-19. Assay used: immunoSEQ multiplex PCR; TCRdb lists only in-frame clones, some missing. This sample has about 98,000 clones, with 75% to 85% found just once. The sequencing input was peripheral blood. The receptor source for this set is a man between 60 and 75 years old with acute or convalescent COVID-19. Both conserved end residues are part of each CDR3. D genes are given only for firm matches. Size tells how often a clone was seen (once, few, many) or the class of an expanded clone, and some rows leave it out.

TRBV19,TRBJ1-2,NA,TRBD1,CASMGTVGHGYTF,TGTGCCAGTATGGGGACAGTTGGCCATGGCTACACCTTC
TRBV3-1/TRBV3-2,TRBJ2-1,once,TRBD2,CASSQAVAGGNEQFF,TGTGCCAGCAGCCAAGCAGTAGCGGGAGGGAATGAGCAGTTCTTC
TRBV20-1,TRBJ1-1,once,NA,CSASAVMNTEAFF,TGCAGTGCTAGTGCAGTGATGAACACTGAAGCTTTCTTT
TRBV9,TRBJ1-2,NA,NA,CASTRERHYGYTF,TGTGCCAGCACCCGGGAGCGACATTATGGCTACACCTTC
TRBV6-2/TRBV6-3,TRBJ1-6,NA,TRBD1,CASSSLTGGFSPLHF,TGTGCCAGCAGTTCCCTAACAGGGGGATTTTCACCCCTCCACTTT
TRBV5-6,TRBJ2-2,NA,TRBD2,CASSLRGGGAGELFF,TGTGCCAGCAGCTTGCGCGGGGGTGGGGCCGGGGAGCTGTTTTTT
TRBV7-9,TRBJ1-2,NA,NA,CASEGLILGGYTF,TGTGCCAGCGAAGGACTCATCTTGGGGGGCTACACCTTC
TRBV11-2,TRBJ1-2,NA,NA,CASSLDRGTQGYTF,TGTGCCAGCAGCTTAGATCGGGGGACCCAGGGCTACACCTTC
TRBV4-1,TRBJ1-1,few,NA,CASSQDPRRTVFEAFF,TGCGCCAGCAGCCAAGACCCTCGAAGGACAGTCTTCGAAGCTTTCTTT
TRBV5-5,TRBJ1-5,NA,TRBD1,CASSFLQGASNQPQHF,TGTGCCAGCAGCTTCTTACAGGGGGCGAGCAATCAGCCCCAGCATTTT
TRBV11-2,TRBJ2-1,NA,TRBD2,CASSLYGGLDYNEQFF,TGTGCCAGCAGCTTATATGGAGGACTAGACTACAATGAGCAGTTCTTC